The present TCR beta chain was sequenced within a study of post-analysis software for immune sequencing data. Across the study: The courses of disease that were included comprised relapsing-remitting, secondary progressive and progressive-relapsing multiple sclerosis.

Overall study results and limits: In multiple sclerosis, normalized Chao1 diversity was significantly below that of controls. Batch-mates among the samples co-clustered strongly by F measure. Roughly 5 TRBV segments were significantly more frequent in patients than in controls. TRBV5-6, TRBV5-1 and TRBV20-1 were among these segments.

Built from TCR beta cDNA, the libraries had unique molecular identifiers in them. TCRdb redid the calling of the PCR reads with MiXCR, one entry per CDR3 protein. Of over 700,000 distinct CDR3 sequences listed, 25% to 30% are singletons. This clonotype was counted a few times. Antigen specificity is unknown. Germline loops: CDR1 SGDLS, CDR2 YYNGEE. The CDR3 has 14 residues. V gave up 3 bases and J gave up 7 bases, with 17 bases separating them. The sequenced material came from blood. This clonotype was obtained from a girl aged 10 to 17 with multiple sclerosis. The genes are TRBV9 and TRBJ2-7, with D possibly matching TRBD2 (6 bases). The CDR3 loop is CASSAGTELYEQYF. The DNA of the CDR3 is TGTGCCAGCAGCGCCGGGACTGAGCTGTATGAGCAGTACTTC.